The 17 T cell receptor beta chains given below trace back to one sample, sequenced in a study of blood T cell repertoires in COVID-19. Using immunoSEQ multiplex PCR, the repertoire was profiled, and TCRdb retains in-frame clones only, with some absent. The sample lists approximately 360,000 clones, roughly 89% occurring once. Sequencing used peripheral blood. The receptors originated from a man aged 18 to 29 with active or convalescent COVID-19.

The chain is built from TRBV6-5 and TRBJ2-7; 8 nucleotides line up with TRBD1. Germline-derived CDR1 and CDR2 are MNHEY and SVGAGI. The CDR3 totals 15 residues. The J segment lost 3 bases and the V segment lost 6 bases, leaving 10 bases of the junction unmatched. CDR3 in amino acids: CASRPRPGGGYEQYF. For the CDR3, the DNA is TGTGCCAGCAGGCCACGTCCAGGGGGCGGCTACGAGCAGTACTTC.

As regards this clone: At one end the junction does not follow the germline gene, possibly because of a read error. This rearrangement joins TRBV19 to TRBJ1-5, with a tentative D call TRBD1 (6 bases). Germline CDR1 is LNHDA and CDR2 is SQIVND (reference sequence). The CDR3 runs to 15 residues. The CDR3, as DNA: TGTGTCAGTACGCACGCAGGGGCGTTTTGTCAGCCCCAGCATTTT. Translation: CVSTHAGAFCQPQHF.

For the CDR3, the DNA is TGTGCCAGCAGTAAACGGGCGGGACATGGCTACACCTTC. This translates into CASSKRAGHGYTF. J is TRBJ1-2 and V is TRBV28; possibly TRBD1 for D (5 bases). This CDR3 has 13 amino acids. The V end lost 5 bases, the J end lost 6 bases, and 13 bases lay between the germline ends. The germline CDR1 and CDR2 sequences are MDHEN and SYDVKM.

The chain links TRBV5-6 to TRBJ2-1; D gene ambiguous. Between the trimmed V and J ends, which lost 0 bases and 3 bases, there was a span of 13 bases. CDR1 and CDR2 (germline): SGHDT, YYEEEE. This CDR3 spans 16 amino acids. The DNA for the CDR3 is TGTGCCAGCAGCTTGGCCGAACGTGAGCGCTACAATGAGCAGTTCTTC. It encodes CASSLAERERYNEQFF.

The chain is built from TRBV4-1 and TRBJ2-5; TRBD1 agrees at 7 bases. CDR1 is MGHRA and CDR2 is YSYEKL in the germline V gene. The V and J ends lost 5 bases and 2 bases, in that order; junction bases with no gene match: 5. The CDR3 runs 14 residues. For the CDR3, the DNA is TGCGCCAGCAGCTACCCGGGACAGCAAGAGACCCAGTACTTC. Translation: CASSYPGQQETQYF.

The J gene is TRBJ1-2, the V gene TRBV29-1, with 7 nucleotides matching TRBD1. Trimming removed 7 bases from V and 7 bases from J; junction bases left unmatched: 9. Per the germline V gene, CDR1 is SQVTM and CDR2 is ANQGSEA. The length of the CDR3 is 12 residues. The CDR3 sequence: CSGQQGKGGYTF. DNA of the CDR3: TGCAGCGGTCAACAGGGGAAGGGTGGCTACACCTTC.

The CDR3: CASSLQEGAVGEQYF. The DNA of the CDR3 is TGTGCCAGCAGCCTACAGGAGGGGGCTGTCGGCGAGCAGTACTTC. V gene TRBV3-1 (or the pseudogene TRBV3-2) combines with J gene TRBJ2-7, with D possibly matching TRBD1 (7 bases). Germline CDR1 is LGHDT and CDR2 is YNNKEL (reference sequence). The CDR3 totals 15 residues. Trimming stripped 4 bases from V and 6 bases from J, with 19 bases between.

V usage is TRBV7-2 and J usage is TRBJ2-1, with TRBD2 matching over 8 bases. The germline CDR1 and CDR2 sequences are SGHTA and FQGNSA. This CDR3 has 16 residues. The J segment lost 3 bases and the V segment lost 5 bases, leaving 9 bases of the junction unmatched. The chain's CDR3 is CASSPGLASLYNEQFF. The CDR3 nucleotides read TGTGCCAGCAGCCCCGGACTAGCCTCGCTCTACAATGAGCAGTTCTTC.

This sequence joins TRBV5-1 and TRBJ2-7; D may be TRBD2 (5 bases). The germline V gene has CDR1 SGHRS and CDR2 YFSETQ. Trimming took 1 base from V and 6 from J, leaving 14 bases between them. CDR3 length: 14 amino acids. Here the CDR3 reads CASSLFGGTSEQYF. DNA of the CDR3: TGCGCCAGCAGCTTGTTTGGAGGTACGAGCGAGCAGTACTTC.

The chain recombines TRBV7-8 with TRBJ2-1; D may be TRBD2 (5 bases). The length of the CDR3 is 14 residues. The germline V gene has CDR1 SGHVS and CDR2 FQNEAQ. Trimming pared 6 bases from V and 8 bases from J, leaving 17 bases between. CDR3 amino acids: CASRPWAGVDEQFF. The CDR3 DNA is TGTGCCAGCAGACCATGGGCCGGGGTGGATGAGCAGTTCTTC.

This sequence joins TRBV7-2 and TRBJ2-5, with a weak D call TRBD2 (8 bases). This CDR3 has 16 residues. In germline, CDR1 is SGHTA, CDR2 FQGNSA. The V end lost 1 base, the J end lost 5 bases, and 17 bases lay between the germline ends. For the CDR3, the DNA is TGTGCCAGCAGCTTAGGAACGGGAGGGGGCTATGAGACCCAGTACTTC. This gives the protein CASSLGTGGGYETQYF.

This chain connects TRBV4-1 to TRBJ2-7, with 7 nucleotides matching TRBD2. This CDR3 is built from 13 residues. V shed 0 bases, J shed 6 bases, and the junction held 2 bases outside the gene matches. CDR1 and CDR2 (germline): MGHRA, YSYEKL. The CDR3 region has the DNA TGCGCCAGCAGCCAAGATCCGGGGGGCGAGCAGTACTTC. It codes for CASSQDPGGEQYF.

The V call is TRBV5-1, the J call TRBJ2-2; 9 nucleotides align to TRBD1. In germline, CDR1 is SGHRS, CDR2 YFSETQ. Trimming removed 4 bases from V and 3 bases from J; junction bases left unmatched: 7. The CDR3 length is 16 residues. Here the CDR3 DNA reads TGCGCCAGCAGCGCACCGGGACAGGGCGACACCGGGGAGCTGTTTTTT. Protein sequence: CASSAPGQGDTGELFF.

J is TRBJ2-7 and V is TRBV19; D call uncertain. Trimming pared 5 bases from V and 1 base from J, leaving 9 bases between. Germline-derived CDR1 and CDR2 are LNHDA and SQIVND (reference sequence). This CDR3 has 13 residues. CDR3 sequence reads: CASSATRSYEQYF. In DNA form, the CDR3 reads TGTGCCAGTAGTGCGACACGTTCCTACGAGCAGTACTTC.

The chain combines TRBV29-1 with TRBJ2-4; 9 bases line up with TRBD2. CDR3 size: 15 residues. Looked up from germline, CDR1 is SQVTM and CDR2 is ANQGSEA. After removal of 3 bases from V and 4 bases from J, the junction contained 7 bases not matched to a gene. CDR3 bases: TGCAGCGTTGAGGGCCGACTAGCGGATAAAAACATTCAGTACTTC. Its protein product is CSVEGRLADKNIQYF.

This rearrangement joins TRBV15 to TRBJ1-1; a weak D match, TRBD1 (6 bases). The V end lost 4 bases, the J end lost 0 bases, and 12 bases lay between the germline ends. The CDR3 contains 15 residues. The germline V gene encodes CDR1 LNHNV and CDR2 YYDKDF (reference sequence). DNA for the CDR3: TGTGCCACCAGCACAGGACAGACGATGAACACTGAAGCTTTCTTT. It specifies CATSTGQTMNTEAFF.

This clone was detected only a few times. The chain has TRBV19 and TRBJ2-7; D is unresolved. The CDR3 totals 12 residues. Trimming removed 5 bases from V and 3 bases from J, with 8 bases in between. The germline V gene encodes CDR1 LNHDA and CDR2 SQIVND (reference sequence). Here the CDR3 reads CASSRVNYEQYF. The CDR3 bases are TGTGCCAGTAGTCGGGTCAACTACGAGCAGTACTTC.